This T cell receptor (beta chain) was profiled in a study of blood T cell repertoires in COVID-19. The data were produced by immunoSEQ multiplex PCR, yet TCRdb's version contains in-frame clones alone and is incomplete. The sample includes about 300,000 clones, about 90% of them seen just once. After removal of 1 base from V and 5 bases from J, the junction contained 4 bases not matched to a gene. This CDR3 spans 15 amino acids. The germline CDR1 and CDR2 sequences are LGHNA and YNFKEQ. The chain employs TRBV4-2 and TRBJ2-2, with 7 bases lining up with TRBD1. Sequencing used peripheral blood. This clonotype was sampled from a woman younger than 45 with COVID-19, enrolled during active disease. CDR3 in amino acids: CASSQVTGYTGELFF. The CDR3 DNA is TGTGCCAGCAGCCAAGTGACAGGGTATACCGGGGAGCTGTTTTTT.